A single sample gave rise to the 20 T cell receptor beta chains below, sequenced in a study of T cells in Graves' hyperthyroidism and ophthalmopathy. RNA transcripts served as the template for amplifying TCR beta CDR3 regions. In the first-round RT-PCR of the TCR CDR3, the HTBI primer set was used. MiXCR was run by TCRdb on the multiplex PCR reads, yielding one entry per CDR3 protein. The sample consists of more than 300,000 distinct CDR3 sequences, roughly 17% of them appearing once. What was sequenced was blood. The receptors derive from a woman in her 30s with Graves' hyperthyroidism that later progressed to Graves' ophthalmopathy.

This clonotype was detected many times. The chain links TRBV25-1 to TRBJ2-5; no firm D call. Per the germline V gene, CDR1 is MGHDK and CDR2 is SYGVNS. The CDR3 contains 14 residues. V was shortened by 1 base and J by 4 bases, with 10 bases between the two germline ends. The DNA of the CDR3 is TGTGCCAGCAGTGAATCCCCACCGAGAGAGACCCAGTACTTC. Translating it yields CASSESPPRETQYF.

The V gene is TRBV10-2, the J gene TRBJ2-7; possibly TRBD2 for D (5 bases). Trimming took off 4 bases at V and 5 bases at J, with 21 bases between the two ends. CDR1 is WSHSY and CDR2 is SAAADI in the germline V gene. CDR3 length: 16 residues. The CDR3 region is CASSGLIGELAHEQYF. The CDR3 region has the DNA TGCGCCAGCAGTGGCCTAATCGGGGAGCTGGCCCACGAGCAGTACTTC.

V usage is TRBV7-9 and J usage is TRBJ2-7, with 9 bases identical to TRBD1. V lost 4 bases, J lost 5 bases, and 6 bases stayed unmatched. CDR3 length equals 14 residues. Per germline, CDR1 SEHNR and CDR2 FQNEAQ (reference sequence). The CDR3 spells CASSSWDRVNEQYF. The CDR3 bases are TGTGCCAGCAGCTCATGGGACAGGGTGAACGAGCAGTACTTC.

This clonotype was detected many times. The chain recombines TRBV28 with TRBJ2-5; unclear D gene. The V and J ends lost 5 bases and 4 bases respectively, with 8 bases between them. From germline, CDR1 is MDHEN and CDR2 SYDVKM. The CDR3 runs to 12 residues. The CDR3 loop is CASSPISETQYF. The CDR3, as DNA: TGTGCCAGCAGTCCCATTTCAGAGACCCAGTACTTC.

This clonotype was seen at least ten times. V usage is TRBV3-1 and J usage is TRBJ2-5; D perhaps matches TRBD1 (5 bases). This CDR3 is 13 amino acids long. V dropped 3 bases and J dropped 2 bases, with 7 bases sitting between them. Germline V lookup: CDR1 LGHDT, CDR2 YNNKEL (reference sequence). DNA of the CDR3: TGTGCCAGCAGCCACAGGGCGCAAGAGACCCAGTACTTC. Translating it yields CASSHRAQETQYF.

There are a few counts of this clonotype. V usage is TRBV4-1 and J usage is TRBJ1-1, with a tentative D call TRBD1 (6 bases). V lost 1 base and J lost 11, with 20 bases in between. Germline values: CDR1 MGHRA, CDR2 YSYEKL. The CDR3 covers 15 residues. The CDR3 nucleotides read TGCGCCAGCAGCCAAGTCGGGCAGGGGCCGGCGGGTGCTTTCTTT. It translates to CASSQVGQGPAGAFF.

Comments on this clonotype: This may stem from a read error, because a much larger clone lies one nucleotide away. V and J are TRBV19 and TRBJ1-3; TRBD1 is a possible D gene (5 bases). Germline CDR1 and CDR2: LNHDA and SQIVND (reference sequence). The CDR3 has 17 amino acids. The CDR3 DNA follows: TGTGCCGGTAGTATTCAGGGTCTATCGCTCTCTGGAAACACCATATATTTT. Translating it yields CAGSIQGLSLSGNTIYF.

This clonotype was observed at least ten times. CDR3 nucleotides: TGTGCCAGCAGTCGGCGAGCGGGAGTAGCAGAGCAGTACTTC. Translation: CASSRRAGVAEQYF. The rearrangement links TRBV28 to TRBJ2-7; TRBD2 aligns across 8 bases. Germline loops: CDR1 MDHEN, CDR2 SYDVKM. V lost 5 bases and J lost 7; bases outside the gene matches: 10. The CDR3 runs 14 residues.

This clonotype was seen repeatedly, ten times or more. V and J are TRBV29-1 and TRBJ2-3; TRBD2 matches at 13 bases. CDR1 is SQVTM and CDR2 is ANQGSEA in the germline V gene. Trimming removed 6 bases from V and 2 bases from J; junction bases left unmatched: 5. The CDR3 is 15 amino acids. The CDR3 region has the DNA TGCAGCGTGGATGGACTAGCGGGGGCCACAGATACGCAGTATTTT. Translation gives CSVDGLAGATDTQYF.

This clonotype was seen only a few times. The chain links TRBV7-9 to TRBJ2-7, with TRBD1 matching 7 bases. V lost 9 bases and J lost 3; bases outside the gene matches: 8. This CDR3 region has 13 residues. In germline, CDR1 is SEHNR, CDR2 FQNEAQ (reference sequence). In DNA, the CDR3 is TGTGCCAGTAGGGACAGACTCGGCTACGAGCAGTACTTC. It specifies CASRDRLGYEQYF.

This clonotype was detected ten times or more. The chain employs TRBV14 and TRBJ2-3; 7 nucleotides line up with TRBD2. CDR1 and CDR2 from the germline V gene are SGHDN and FVKESK. The CDR3 runs 16 residues. Trimming removed 4 bases from V and 4 bases from J; junction bases left unmatched: 11. The CDR3 nucleotides read TGTGCCAGCAGCCCTCCCGCCCGGGACTATGCAGATACGCAGTATTTT. It translates to CASSPPARDYADTQYF.

V is TRBV11-2 and J is TRBJ2-7; the D is unclear. This CDR3 region has 16 residues. Trimming stripped 0 bases from V and 0 bases from J, with 12 bases between. In germline, CDR1 is SGHAT, CDR2 FQNNGV. In DNA, the CDR3 is TGTGCCAGCAGCTTAGAGGGCGGAGCCCTCTCCTACGAGCAGTACTTC. Protein sequence: CASSLEGGALSYEQYF.

This clonotype was counted at least ten times. The V call is TRBV6-2 or TRBV6-3, the J call TRBJ2-7, with 11 bases that match TRBD1. Germline CDR1 reads MNHEY; CDR2 reads SVGEGT. The CDR3 contains 15 residues. J was trimmed by 3 bases and V by 5 bases; bases with no gene match: 6. Here the CDR3 DNA reads TGTGCCAGCAGTAACGGACAGGGGGCCATCTACGAGCAGTACTTC. It translates to CASSNGQGAIYEQYF.

This clonotype came up a few times. The chain links TRBV7-9 to TRBJ2-1, with D tentatively TRBD1 (6 bases). The germline gives CDR1 SEHNR, CDR2 FQNEAQ (reference sequence). The CDR3 sequence is 16 residues long. V was trimmed by 1 base and J by 2 bases, leaving 12 bases between them. CDR3 protein: CASSLGARGPYNEQFF. CDR3 coding DNA: TGTGCCAGCAGCTTAGGGGCCAGGGGACCCTACAATGAGCAGTTCTTC.

The chain has TRBV7-9 and TRBJ1-4, with a possible D match to TRBD1 (6 bases). The CDR3 is made up of 16 amino acids. CDR1 is SEHNR and CDR2 is FQNEAQ in the germline V gene (reference sequence). Trimming left V 3 bases short and J 0 bases short, with 11 bases between. In nucleotides, the CDR3 is TGTGCCAGCAGCTTGGACAGACCTGCAACTAATGAAAAACTGTTTTTT. This encodes CASSLDRPATNEKLFF.

This clonotype was observed at least ten times. The chain uses TRBV29-1 and TRBJ1-1, with D possibly matching TRBD1 (6 bases). There are 14 residues in the CDR3. Per the germline V gene, CDR1 is SQVTM and CDR2 is ANQGSEA. The V end lost 1 base, the J end lost 1 base, and 10 bases lay between the germline ends. The CDR3 DNA reads as TGCAGCGTTGAAGGGCAGGGGTCGAACACTGAAGCTTTCTTT. Amino acids: CSVEGQGSNTEAFF.

This clonotype came up many times. This rearrangement joins TRBV28 to TRBJ1-1; TRBD1 agrees at 7 bases. The ends lost 0 bases at V and 2 bases at J; junction bases unmatched: 12. Germline V gene sequence: CDR1 MDHEN, CDR2 SYDVKM. The CDR3 runs to 18 residues. CDR3 region: CASSLWLGAGGYNTEAFF. In DNA form, the CDR3 reads TGTGCCAGCAGTTTATGGCTCGGGGCAGGGGGGTATAACACTGAAGCTTTCTTT.

This clonotype has ten or more counts. V usage is TRBV20-1 and J usage is TRBJ2-2; no reliable D call. The V gene lost 0 bases and the J gene lost 3 bases, with 11 bases spanning the gap. Germline-derived CDR1 and CDR2 are DFQATT and SNEGSKA (reference sequence). The CDR3 loop spans 15 amino acids. CDR3 sequence: CSARDLGQDTGELFF. The DNA of the CDR3 is TGCAGTGCTAGAGATCTCGGGCAGGACACCGGGGAGCTGTTTTTT.

This clonotype was recorded at least ten times. The rearrangement uses TRBV28 and TRBJ1-5; D unresolved. Germline loops: CDR1 MDHEN, CDR2 SYDVKM. V lost 6 bases and J lost 0, with 9 bases in between. The length of the CDR3 is 14 residues. The CDR3 coding sequence is TGTGCCAGCAGCTCCCCGCGTAGCAATCAGCCCCAGCATTTT. Its protein is CASSSPRSNQPQHF.

The rearrangement joins TRBV6-2 or TRBV6-3 to TRBJ2-7; tentative D call: TRBD1 (5 bases). Germline lookup yields CDR1 MNHEY and CDR2 SVGEGT. The CDR3 runs 16 residues. The germline V and J ends were trimmed by 6 bases and 3 bases, with 21 bases remaining between them. In nucleotides, the CDR3 is TGTGCCAGCAGCTATCGACGTTGGGGCGATTACTACGAGCAGTACTTC. Translation: CASSYRRWGDYYEQYF.